This entry features one TCR beta chain sequence. Antigen specificity is unknown. Using a FACSAria, the CD4+ and CD8+ T cells were sorted from the PBMCs. V lost 5 bases, J lost 1 base, and 11 bases lay in between. This CDR3 spans 14 amino acids. Looked up from germline, CDR1 is MNHEY and CDR2 is SMNVEV (reference sequence). These data originate in a study of CD8+ T cells in alopecia areata. General study findings and limits: Possibly as an HLA-related effect, TCR sharing across patients appeared less clear than in mice. Lesional tissue from the scalp (especially in alopecia totalis/universalis) showed higher clonality than normal scalp. Resident alphabeta T cells of normal skin are also sequenced in scalp samples.

Following RNA extraction, reverse transcription yielded cDNA that acted as the sequencing template. Libraries were prepared by immunoSEQ multiplex PCR; TCRdb keeps only in-frame clonotypes and omits some of them. The sample shows 200,000 or so clones, approximately 53% of them seen only once. The material sequenced was CD8+ T cells sorted from blood. This sequence originates from a human donor in good health. The V gene is TRBV27, the J gene TRBJ1-2; D uncertain. The CDR3 reads CASSPTGGNYGYTF. Here the CDR3 DNA reads TGTGCCAGCAGTCCGACGGGAGGTAACTATGGCTACACCTTC.